This entry is about one TCR beta chain. This record belongs to a study of blood T cell repertoires in COVID-19. Clones were read by immunoSEQ multiplex PCR, and TCRdb kept only the in-frame ones, dropping some. The profile shows under 100,000 clones, approximately 88% of them singletons. CDR1 and CDR2 from the germline V gene are SEHNR and FQNEAQ (reference sequence). This CDR3 has 16 residues. V shed 1 base, J shed 3 bases, and the junction held 9 bases outside the gene matches. This receptor was obtained from a man under 40 with acute or convalescent COVID-19. The chain joins TRBV7-9 to TRBJ2-7; TRBD1 matches 7 bases. Specimen: peripheral blood. CDR3 sequence (DNA): TGTGCCAGCAGCTTAGGGTTAGGCGGACAGGTCTACGAGCAGTACTTC. It encodes CASSLGLGGQVYEQYF. Looking up the rest from reference TRBV7-9 and TRBJ2-7 gives the full variable domain: DTGVSQNPRHKITKRGQNVTFRCDPISEHNRLYWYRQTLGQGPEFLTYFQNEAQLEKSRLLSDRFSAERPKGSFSTLEIQRTEQGDSAMYLCASSLGLGGQVYEQYFGPGTRLTVT.